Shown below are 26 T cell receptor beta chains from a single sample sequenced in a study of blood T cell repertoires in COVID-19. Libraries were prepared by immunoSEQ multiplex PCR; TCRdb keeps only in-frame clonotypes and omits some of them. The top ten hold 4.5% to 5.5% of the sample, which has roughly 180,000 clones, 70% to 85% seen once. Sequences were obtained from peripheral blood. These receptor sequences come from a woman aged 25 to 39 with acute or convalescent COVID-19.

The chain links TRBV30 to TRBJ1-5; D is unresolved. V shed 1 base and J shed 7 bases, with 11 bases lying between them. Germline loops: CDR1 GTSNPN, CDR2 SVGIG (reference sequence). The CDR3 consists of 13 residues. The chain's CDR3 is CAWSAKGGQPQHF. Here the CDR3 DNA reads TGTGCCTGGAGTGCTAAGGGAGGGCAGCCCCAGCATTTT.

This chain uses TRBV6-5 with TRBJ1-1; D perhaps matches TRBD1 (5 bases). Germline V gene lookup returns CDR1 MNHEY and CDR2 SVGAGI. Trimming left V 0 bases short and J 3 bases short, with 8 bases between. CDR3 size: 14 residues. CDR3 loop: CASSYSGGDTEAFF. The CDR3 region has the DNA TGTGCCAGCAGTTACTCAGGAGGGGACACTGAAGCTTTCTTT.

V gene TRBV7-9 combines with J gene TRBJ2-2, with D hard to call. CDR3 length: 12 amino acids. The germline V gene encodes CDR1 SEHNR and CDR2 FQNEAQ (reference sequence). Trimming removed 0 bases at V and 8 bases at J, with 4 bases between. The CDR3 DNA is TGTGCCAGCAGCTTAGCGTCAGGGGAGCTGTTTTTT. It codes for CASSLASGELFF.

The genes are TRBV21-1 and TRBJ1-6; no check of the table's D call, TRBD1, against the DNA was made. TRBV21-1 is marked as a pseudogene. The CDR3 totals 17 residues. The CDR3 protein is CASSKGDRVRVNSPLHF. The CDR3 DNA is TGTGCCAGCAGCAAAGGTGACAGGGTTAGGGTTAATTCACCCCTCCACTTT.

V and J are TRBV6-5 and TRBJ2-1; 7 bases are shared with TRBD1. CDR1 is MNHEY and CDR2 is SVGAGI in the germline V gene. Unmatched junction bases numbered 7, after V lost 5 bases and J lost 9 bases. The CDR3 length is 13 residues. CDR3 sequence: CASSRQGFSEQFF. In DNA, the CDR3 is TGTGCCAGCAGTCGACAGGGCTTTAGTGAGCAGTTCTTC.

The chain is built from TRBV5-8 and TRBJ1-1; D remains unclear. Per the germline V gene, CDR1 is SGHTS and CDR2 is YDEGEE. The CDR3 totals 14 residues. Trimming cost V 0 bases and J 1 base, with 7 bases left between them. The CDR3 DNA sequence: TGTGCCAGCAGCTTGGCGGGTAAGAACACTGAAGCTTTCTTT. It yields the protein CASSLAGKNTEAFF. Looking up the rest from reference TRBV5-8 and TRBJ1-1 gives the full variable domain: EAGVTQSPTHLIKTRGQQATLRCSPISGHTSVYWYQQALGLGLQFLLWYDEGEERNRGNFPPRFSGRQFPNYSSELNVNALELEDSALYLCASSLAGKNTEAFFGQGTRLTVV.

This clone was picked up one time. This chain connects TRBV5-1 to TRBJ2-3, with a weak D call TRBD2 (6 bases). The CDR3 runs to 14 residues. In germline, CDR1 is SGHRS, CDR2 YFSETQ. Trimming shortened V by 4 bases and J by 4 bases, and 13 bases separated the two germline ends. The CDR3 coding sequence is TGCGCCAGCAGCCAGGAGGGACTTCCAGATACGCAGTATTTT. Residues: CASSQEGLPDTQYF.

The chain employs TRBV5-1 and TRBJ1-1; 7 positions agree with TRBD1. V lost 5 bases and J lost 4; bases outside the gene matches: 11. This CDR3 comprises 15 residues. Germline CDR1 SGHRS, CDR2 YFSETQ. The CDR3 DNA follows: TGCGCCAGCAGTAAGGACAGGCCGTCGGCCACTGAAGCTTTCTTT. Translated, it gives CASSKDRPSATEAFF.

CDR3: CATSRDSRTGKVEQYF. In nucleotides, the CDR3 is TGTGCCACCAGCAGAGATAGCAGGACAGGAAAAGTGGAGCAGTACTTC. V and J are TRBV15 and TRBJ2-7; 7 bases fit TRBD1. Trimming at V came to 0 bases and at J to 7 bases, leaving 12 bases not matched to a gene. CDR1 and CDR2 (germline): LNHNV, YYDKDF (reference sequence). The CDR3 is made up of 16 amino acids.

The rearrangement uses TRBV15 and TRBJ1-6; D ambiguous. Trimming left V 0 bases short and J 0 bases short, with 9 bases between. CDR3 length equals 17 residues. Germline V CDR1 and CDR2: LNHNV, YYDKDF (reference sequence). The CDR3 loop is CATSRDPRSSYNSPLHF. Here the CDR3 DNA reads TGTGCCACCAGCAGAGACCCAAGGAGCTCCTATAATTCACCCCTCCACTTT.

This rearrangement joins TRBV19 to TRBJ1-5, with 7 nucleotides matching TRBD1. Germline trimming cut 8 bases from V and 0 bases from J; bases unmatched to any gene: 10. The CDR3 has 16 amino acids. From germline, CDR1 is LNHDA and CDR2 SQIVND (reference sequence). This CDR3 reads CASGKWRGLSNQPQHF. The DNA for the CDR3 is TGTGCCAGTGGCAAGTGGAGGGGGCTTAGCAATCAGCCCCAGCATTTT. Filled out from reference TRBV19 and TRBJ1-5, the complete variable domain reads DGGITQSPKYLFRKEGQNVTLSCEQNLNHDAMYWYRQDPGQGLRLIYYSQIVNDFQKGDIAEGYSVSREKKESFPLTVTSAQKNPTAFYLCASGKWRGLSNQPQHFGDGTRLSIL.

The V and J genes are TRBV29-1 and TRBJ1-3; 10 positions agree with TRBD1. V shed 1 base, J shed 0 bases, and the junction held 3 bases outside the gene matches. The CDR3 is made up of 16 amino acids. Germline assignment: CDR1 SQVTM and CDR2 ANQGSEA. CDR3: CSVEARTGGSGNTIYF. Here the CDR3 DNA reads TGCAGCGTTGAAGCCAGGACAGGGGGCTCTGGAAACACCATATATTTT.

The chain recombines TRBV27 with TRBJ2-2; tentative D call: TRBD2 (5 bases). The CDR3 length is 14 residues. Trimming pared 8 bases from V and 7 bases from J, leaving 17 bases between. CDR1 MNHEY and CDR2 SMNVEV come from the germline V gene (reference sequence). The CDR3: CASQVASGFGELFF. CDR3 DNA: TGTGCCAGCCAGGTAGCGTCCGGTTTCGGGGAGCTGTTTTTT.

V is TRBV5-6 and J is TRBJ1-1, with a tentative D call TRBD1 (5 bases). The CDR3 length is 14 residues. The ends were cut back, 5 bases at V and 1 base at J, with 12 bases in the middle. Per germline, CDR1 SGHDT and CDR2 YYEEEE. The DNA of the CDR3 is TGTGCCAGCAGTTCCGGACACCCGAACACTGAAGCTTTCTTT. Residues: CASSSGHPNTEAFF.

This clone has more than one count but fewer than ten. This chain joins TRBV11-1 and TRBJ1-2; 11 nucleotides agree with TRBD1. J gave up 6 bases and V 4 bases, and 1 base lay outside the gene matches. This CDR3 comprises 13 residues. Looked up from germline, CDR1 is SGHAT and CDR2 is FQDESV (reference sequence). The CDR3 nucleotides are TGTGCCAGCAGCTCGGACAGGGGGCATGGCTACACCTTC. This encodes CASSSDRGHGYTF.

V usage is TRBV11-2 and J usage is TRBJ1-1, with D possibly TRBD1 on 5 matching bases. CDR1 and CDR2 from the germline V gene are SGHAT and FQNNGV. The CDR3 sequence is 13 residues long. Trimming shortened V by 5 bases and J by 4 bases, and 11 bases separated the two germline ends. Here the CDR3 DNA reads TGTGCCAGCAGCGACCAGGGTAGCACTGAAGCTTTCTTT. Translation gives CASSDQGSTEAFF.

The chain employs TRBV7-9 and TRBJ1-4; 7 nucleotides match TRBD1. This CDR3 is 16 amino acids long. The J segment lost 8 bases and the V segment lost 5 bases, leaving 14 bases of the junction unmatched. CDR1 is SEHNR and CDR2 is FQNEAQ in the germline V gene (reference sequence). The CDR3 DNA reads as TGTGCCAGCAGCCCACCGGGACAGATTACGAGGGAAAAACTGTTTTTT. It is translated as CASSPPGQITREKLFF. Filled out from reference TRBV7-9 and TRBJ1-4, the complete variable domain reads DTGVSQNPRHKITKRGQNVTFRCDPISEHNRLYWYRQTLGQGPEFLTYFQNEAQLEKSRLLSDRFSAERPKGSFSTLEIQRTEQGDSAMYLCASSPPGQITREKLFFGSGTQLSVL.

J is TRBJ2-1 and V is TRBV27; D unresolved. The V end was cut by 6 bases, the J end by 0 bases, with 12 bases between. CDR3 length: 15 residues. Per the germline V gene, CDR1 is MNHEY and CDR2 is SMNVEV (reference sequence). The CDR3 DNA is TGTGCCAGCAGCCTATCGGTTAGCTCCTACAATGAGCAGTTCTTC. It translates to CASSLSVSSYNEQFF.

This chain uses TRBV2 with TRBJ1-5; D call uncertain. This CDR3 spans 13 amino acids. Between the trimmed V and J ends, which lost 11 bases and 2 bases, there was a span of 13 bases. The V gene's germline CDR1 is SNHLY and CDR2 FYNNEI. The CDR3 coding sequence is TGTGCCGCCAGCGTAGAGGGCAATCAGCCCCAGCATTTT. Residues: CAASVEGNQPQHF.

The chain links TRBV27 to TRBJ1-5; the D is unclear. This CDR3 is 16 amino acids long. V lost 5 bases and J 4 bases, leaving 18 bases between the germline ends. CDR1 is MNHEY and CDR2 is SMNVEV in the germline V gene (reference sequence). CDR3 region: CASSPRAAGANQPQHF. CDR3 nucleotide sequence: TGTGCCAGCAGTCCGCGAGCGGCGGGCGCGAATCAGCCCCAGCATTTT.

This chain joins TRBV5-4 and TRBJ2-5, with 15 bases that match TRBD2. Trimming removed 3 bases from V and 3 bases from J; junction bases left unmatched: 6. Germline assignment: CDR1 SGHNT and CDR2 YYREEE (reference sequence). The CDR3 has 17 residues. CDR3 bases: TGTGCCAGCAGCTGGGGGACTAGCGGGGGGTCAGAAGAGACCCAGTACTTC. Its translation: CASSWGTSGGSEETQYF.

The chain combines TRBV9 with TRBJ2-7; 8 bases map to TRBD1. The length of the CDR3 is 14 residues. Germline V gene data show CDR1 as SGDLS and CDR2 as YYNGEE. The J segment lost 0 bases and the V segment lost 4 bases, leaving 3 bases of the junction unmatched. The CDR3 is CASSRTGSSYEQYF. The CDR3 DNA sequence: TGTGCCAGCAGCCGGACAGGGAGCTCCTACGAGCAGTACTTC.

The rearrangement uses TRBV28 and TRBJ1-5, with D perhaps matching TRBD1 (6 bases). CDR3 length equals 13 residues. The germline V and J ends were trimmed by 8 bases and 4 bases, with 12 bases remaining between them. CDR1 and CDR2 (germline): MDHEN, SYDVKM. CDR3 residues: CASGGQLNQPQHF. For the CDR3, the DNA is TGTGCCAGCGGCGGACAGCTTAATCAGCCCCAGCATTTT. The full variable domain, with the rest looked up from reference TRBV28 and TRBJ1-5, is DVKVTQSSRYLVKRTGEKVFLECVQDMDHENMFWYRQDPGLGLRLIYFSYDVKMKEKGDIPEGYSVSREKKERFSLILESASTNQTSMYLCASGGQLNQPQHFGDGTRLSIL.

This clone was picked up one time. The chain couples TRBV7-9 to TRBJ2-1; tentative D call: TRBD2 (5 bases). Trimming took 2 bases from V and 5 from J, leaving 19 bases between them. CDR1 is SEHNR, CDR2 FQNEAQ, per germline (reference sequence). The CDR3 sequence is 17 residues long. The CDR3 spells CASSLRGDTLWDNEQFF. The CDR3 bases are TGTGCCAGCAGCTTACGGGGAGACACTTTATGGGACAATGAGCAGTTCTTC. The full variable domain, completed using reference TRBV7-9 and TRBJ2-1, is DTGVSQNPRHKITKRGQNVTFRCDPISEHNRLYWYRQTLGQGPEFLTYFQNEAQLEKSRLLSDRFSAERPKGSFSTLEIQRTEQGDSAMYLCASSLRGDTLWDNEQFFGPGTRLTVL.

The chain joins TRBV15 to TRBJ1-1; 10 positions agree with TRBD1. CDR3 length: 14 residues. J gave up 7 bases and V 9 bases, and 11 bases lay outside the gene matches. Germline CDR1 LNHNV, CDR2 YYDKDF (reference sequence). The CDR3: CATDKDRGGIEAFF. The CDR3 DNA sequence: TGTGCCACGGATAAGGACAGGGGGGGAATTGAAGCTTTCTTT.

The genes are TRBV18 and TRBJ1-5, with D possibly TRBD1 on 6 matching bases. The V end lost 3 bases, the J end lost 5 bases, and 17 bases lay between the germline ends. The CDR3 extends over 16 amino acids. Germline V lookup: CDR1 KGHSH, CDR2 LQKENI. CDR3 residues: CASSPTLGTKDQPQHF. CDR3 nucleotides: TGTGCCAGCTCACCCACCCTGGGGACAAAGGATCAGCCCCAGCATTTT.